The sequence of this T cell receptor (beta chain) was determined in a study of blood T cell repertoires in COVID-19. Overall study context: In each case, the material was cDNA or gDNA derived from T cells, B-cell-depleted T cells, or PBMCs.

This clone has ten or more counts. With 7 bases removed from V and 1 base from J, the gap between germline ends came to 16 bases. Looked up from germline, CDR1 is MNHEY and CDR2 is SMNVEV (reference sequence). The length of the CDR3 is 15 residues. Sequencing was performed with immunoSEQ multiplex PCR; in TCRdb, only in-frame clones are kept and a portion is missing. The data show almost 250,000 clones, 65% to 90% seen once. The specimen was PBMCs or T cells enriched from blood (not recorded which). This TCR derives from a woman aged 45-65 years with acute COVID-19. This chain joins TRBV27 and TRBJ1-1; TRBD1 is a possible D gene (6 bases). This CDR3 reads CASTPLQGRNTEAFF. The DNA for the CDR3 is TGTGCCAGCACCCCACTCCAGGGGAGGAACACTGAAGCTTTCTTT.